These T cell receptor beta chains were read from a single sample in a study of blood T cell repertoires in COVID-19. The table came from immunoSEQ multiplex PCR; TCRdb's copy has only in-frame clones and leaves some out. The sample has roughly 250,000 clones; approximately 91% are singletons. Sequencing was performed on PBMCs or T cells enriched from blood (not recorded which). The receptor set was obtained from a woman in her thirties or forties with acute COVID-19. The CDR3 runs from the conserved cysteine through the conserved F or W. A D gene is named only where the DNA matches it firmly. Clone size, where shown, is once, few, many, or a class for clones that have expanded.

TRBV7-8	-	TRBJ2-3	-	TGTGCCAGCAGCTTGAGTGTGCCAGATACGCAGTATTTT	CASSLSVPDTQYF
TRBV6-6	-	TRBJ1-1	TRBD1	TGTGCCAGCAGTCCCCGGGGACAGGTGAACACTGAAGCTTTCTTT	CASSPRGQVNTEAFF
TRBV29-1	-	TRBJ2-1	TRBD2	TGCAGCGTGGTAAGCGGGGGCTCCTACAATGAGCAGTTCTTC	CSVVSGGSYNEQFF
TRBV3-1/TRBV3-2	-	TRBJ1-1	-	TGTGCCAGCAGCCAAGATCAACACAAGAACACTGAAGCTTTCTTT	CASSQDQHKNTEAFF
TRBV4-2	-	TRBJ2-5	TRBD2	TGTGCCAGCAGCCAAGAAAGGTATAGCGGGGGTCAAGAGACCCAGTACTTC	CASSQERYSGGQETQYF
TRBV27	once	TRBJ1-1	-	TGTGCCAGCAGTTTATCTATCACCGGGGGGTATCGTGAAGCTTTCTTT	CASSLSITGGYREAFF
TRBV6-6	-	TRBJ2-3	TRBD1	TGTGCCAGCAGTCCACTCCCCGGGACAGTTGAGACAGATACGCAGTATTTT	CASSPLPGTVETDTQYF
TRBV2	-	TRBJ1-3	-	TGTGCCAGCAAGGAGAGGGAAGTTTCTGGAAACACCATATATTTT	CASKEREVSGNTIYF
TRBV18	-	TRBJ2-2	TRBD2	TGTGCCAGCTCAACGTCTAGCGGGAGGGCCCCCGGGGAGCTGTTTTTT	CASSTSSGRAPGELFF
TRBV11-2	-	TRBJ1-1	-	TGTGCCAGCAGGGACAGAAGGAACACTGAAGCTTTCTTT	CASRDRRNTEAFF
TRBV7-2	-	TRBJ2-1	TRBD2	TGTGCCAGCAGCTTAGAAACTAGCGGATGGAATGAGCAGTTCTTC	CASSLETSGWNEQFF
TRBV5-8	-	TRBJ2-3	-	TGTGCCAGCAGCTTGGCTAGCACAGATACGCAGTATTTT	CASSLASTDTQYF
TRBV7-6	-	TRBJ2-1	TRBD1	TGTGCCAGCAGCAACTACAGGGGGCGATCTAATGAGCAGTTCTTC	CASSNYRGRSNEQFF
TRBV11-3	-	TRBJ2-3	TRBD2	TGTGCCAGCAGCCCAATAGCGGGAGGGACCACAGATACGCAGTATTTT	CASSPIAGGTTDTQYF
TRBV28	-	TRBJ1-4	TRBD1	TGTGCCAGCAATCCCACAGGGGCAGCTCTGTTTTTT	CASNPTGAALFF
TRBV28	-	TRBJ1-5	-	TGTGCCAGCAGTTCCGGACTCTCTTCAGGGCATTTT	CASSSGLSSGHF
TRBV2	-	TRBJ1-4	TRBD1	TGTGCCAGCAGTCAAACAGGGGGCGGTGAAAAACTGTTTTTT	CASSQTGGGEKLFF
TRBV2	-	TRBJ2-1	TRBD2	TGTGCCAGCGCCGAACGGGCTAGCGGGCGATACAATGAGCAGTTCTTC	CASAERASGRYNEQFF
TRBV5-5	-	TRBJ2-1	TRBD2	TGTGCCAGCAGCTTGCACCGCGGGGGGGTTTACAATGAGCAGTTCTTC	CASSLHRGGVYNEQFF
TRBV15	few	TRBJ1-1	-	TGTGCCACCAGCAAACTATCAGGTAACCCATCCAGGGATCGTGCCCCCAGGAACACTGAAGCTTTCTTT	CATSKLSGNPSRDRAPRNTEAFF
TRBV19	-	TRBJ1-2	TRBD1	TGTGCCAGTAGTATAGGACAGGGCCGTAGAAGCGGCTACACCTTC	CASSIGQGRRSGYTF
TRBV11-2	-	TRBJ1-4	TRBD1	TGTGCCAGCAGCCCAGCAGGGGGCTCCTATAATGAAAAACTGTTTTTT	CASSPAGGSYNEKLFF
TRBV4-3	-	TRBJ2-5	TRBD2	TGCGCCCCTGGGGGGTCGGCTAGCGGGAGCATGGAGACCCAGTACTTC	CAPGGSASGSMETQYF
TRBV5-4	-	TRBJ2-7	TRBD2	TGTGCCAGCAGCTTGGATGGGACTAACTCCTACGAGCAGTACTTC	CASSLDGTNSYEQYF
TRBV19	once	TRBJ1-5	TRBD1	TGTGCCAGTACCCCGGGGGGGACAGTCAATCAGCCCCAGCATTTT	CASTPGGTVNQPQHF
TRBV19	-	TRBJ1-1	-	TGTGCCAGTACGGCGGGGACTGAAGCTTTCTTT	CASTAGTEAFF
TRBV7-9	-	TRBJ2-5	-	TGTGCCAGCAGCTTAGCGGGAGCGGTGGAGACCCAGTACTTC	CASSLAGAVETQYF
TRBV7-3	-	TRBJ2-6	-	TGTGCCAGCAGCCCAAACACGCACTCTGGGGCCAACGTCCTGACTTTC	CASSPNTHSGANVLTF
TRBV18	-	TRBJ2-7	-	TGTGCCAGCTCACCGTCCCTGACAGCCTACGAGCAGTACTTC	CASSPSLTAYEQYF
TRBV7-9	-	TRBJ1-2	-	TGTGCCAGCAGCCAACTTGCAGGGGCTGAGGATGGCTACACCTTC	CASSQLAGAEDGYTF
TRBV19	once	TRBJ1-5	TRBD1	TGTGCCAGTAGTTCCCTGGACAGGGGGCATACGGAGCCCCAGCATTTT	CASSSLDRGHTEPQHF
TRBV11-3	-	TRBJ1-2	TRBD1	TGTGCCAGCAGCTTAACCTTCACAGGGGAGGCCTATGGCTACACCTTC	CASSLTFTGEAYGYTF
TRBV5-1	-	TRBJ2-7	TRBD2	TGCGCCAGCAGAAACGGACTAGCGGGGGGCCACGAGCAGTACTTC	CASRNGLAGGHEQYF
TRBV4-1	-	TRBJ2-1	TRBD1	TGCGCCAGCAGCCAACCTGGGAGGACAGGGAACGTCGATGAGCAGTTCTTC	CASSQPGRTGNVDEQFF
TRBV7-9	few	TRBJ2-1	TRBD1	TGTGCCAGCAGCTTAAAGTGGCAGGGGGCTGGGGAGCAGTTCTTC	CASSLKWQGAGEQFF
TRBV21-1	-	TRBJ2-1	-	TGTGCCAGGAAACAGGGGGCTACCGCCTACTACAATGAGCAGTTCTTC	CARKQGATAYYNEQFF
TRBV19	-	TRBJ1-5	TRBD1	TGTGCCAGTAGTATTCAGGGGGCCTTCAGTCAGCCCCAGCATTTT	CASSIQGAFSQPQHF
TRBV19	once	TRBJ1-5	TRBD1	TGTGCCAGTAGGAAATTGACCGGGACAGGGGAGAATCAGCCCCAGCATTTT	CASRKLTGTGENQPQHF
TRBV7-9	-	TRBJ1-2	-	TGTGCCAGCAACCAGGGCGACTATGGCTACACCTTC	CASNQGDYGYTF
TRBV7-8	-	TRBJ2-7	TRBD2	TGTGCCAGCAGCCCAAAGGTACTAGCGGGAGCCTACGAGCAGTACTTC	CASSPKVLAGAYEQYF
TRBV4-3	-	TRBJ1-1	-	TGCGCCAGCAGCCAACTGGAGGGAATGAATACTGAAGCTTTCTTT	CASSQLEGMNTEAFF
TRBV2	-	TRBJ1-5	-	TGTGCCAGCAGTGGAGGCCTGGGTCAACCCCAGCATTTT	CASSGGLGQPQHF
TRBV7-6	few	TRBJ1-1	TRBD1	TGTGCCAGCAGCTTAACCCCGGGACAGGGTTCTGAAGCTTTCTTT	CASSLTPGQGSEAFF
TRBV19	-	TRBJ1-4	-	TGTGCCAGTAGTGCCCCAGGGCGGGGTAATGAAAAACTGTTTTTT	CASSAPGRGNEKLFF
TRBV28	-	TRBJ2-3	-	TGTGCCAGCAGCTTCCCCCGCACAGATACGCAGTATTTT	CASSFPRTDTQYF
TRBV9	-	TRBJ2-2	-	TGTGCCAGCAGCGTAGATGAACGGGGCACCGGGGAGCTGTTTTTT	CASSVDERGTGELFF
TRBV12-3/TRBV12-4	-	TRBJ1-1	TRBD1	TGTGCCAGCAGGAGACAGGGGGCGACTGAAGCTTTCTTT	CASRRQGATEAFF
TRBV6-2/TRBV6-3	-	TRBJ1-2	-	TGTGCCAGCAGTTACTCACAGACCTTCTATGGCTACACCTTC	CASSYSQTFYGYTF
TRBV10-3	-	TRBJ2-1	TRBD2	TGTGCCGACAAGGCAGCGGGAGGACCTCGGTATGAGCAGTTCTTC	CADKAAGGPRYEQFF
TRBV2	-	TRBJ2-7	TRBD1	TGTGCCAGCAGTGAGGACAGGGGGTTCTCCGAGCAGTACTTC	CASSEDRGFSEQYF
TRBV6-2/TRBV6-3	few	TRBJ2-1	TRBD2	TGTGCCAGCAGTCCCCCTCGGAGGACTAGCTCTAGCGAGCAGTTCTTC	CASSPPRRTSSSEQFF